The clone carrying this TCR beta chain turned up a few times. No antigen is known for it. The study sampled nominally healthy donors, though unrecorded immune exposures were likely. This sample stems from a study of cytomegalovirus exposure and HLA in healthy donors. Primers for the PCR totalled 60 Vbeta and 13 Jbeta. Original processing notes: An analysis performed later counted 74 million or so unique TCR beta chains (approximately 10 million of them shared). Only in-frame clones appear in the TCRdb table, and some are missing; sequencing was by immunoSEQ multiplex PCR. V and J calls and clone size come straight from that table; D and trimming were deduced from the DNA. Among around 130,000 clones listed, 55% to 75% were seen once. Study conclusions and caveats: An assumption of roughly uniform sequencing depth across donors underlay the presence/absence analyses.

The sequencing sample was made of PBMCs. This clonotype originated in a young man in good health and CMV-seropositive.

The CDR3: CAWSPADRDGYGYTF. DNA for the CDR3: TGTGCCTGGAGTCCCGCAGACAGGGATGGCTATGGCTACACCTTC. This chain uses TRBV30 with TRBJ1-2, with 7 bases matching TRBD1. V lost 2 bases and J lost 4; bases outside the gene matches: 10. The CDR3 has 15 residues. Looked up from germline, CDR1 is GTSNPN and CDR2 is SVGIG (reference sequence).